What follows are 11 T cell receptor beta chains derived from one specimen sequenced in a study of siplizumab effects on memory and regulatory T cells. Libraries were prepared by immunoSEQ multiplex PCR; TCRdb keeps only in-frame clonotypes and omits some of them. The table lists 50,000 or so clones, roughly 84% of them singletons. The sample consisted of naive CD8+ T cells sorted from blood. These receptors were taken from a human donor in good health.

The gene calls are TRBV27 and TRBJ2-1; the D gene is possibly TRBD1 (6 bases). Germline V lookup: CDR1 MNHEY, CDR2 SMNVEV (reference sequence). V dropped 6 bases and J dropped 7 bases, with 10 bases sitting between them. The CDR3 extends over 12 amino acids. Here the CDR3 DNA reads TGTGCCAGCAGCCCAGGGGAGAATGAGCAGTTCTTC. This translates into CASSPGENEQFF.

This chain links TRBV27 with TRBJ2-3; 8 bases match TRBD1. The CDR3 covers 14 residues. Germline-derived CDR1 and CDR2 are MNHEY and SMNVEV (reference sequence). Trimming cost V 5 bases and J 6 bases; bases outside gene matches: 7. Here the CDR3 reads CASSPIDRGDTQYF. The CDR3 DNA is TGTGCCAGCAGTCCGATAGACAGGGGCGATACGCAGTATTTT.

The chain is built from TRBV5-1 and TRBJ2-5, with D possibly matching TRBD1 (5 bases). The J call may be wrong; the DNA end is better matched by TRBJ2-7. The V gene's germline CDR1 is SGHRS and CDR2 YFSETQ. This CDR3 is 15 amino acids long. This CDR3 reads CASSLGPGFQLEQYF. Written as DNA, the CDR3 is TGCGCCAGCAGCTTGGGACCAGGGTTCCAACTCGAGCAGTACTTC.

The chain couples TRBV27 to TRBJ1-2; D unclear. V shed 0 bases and J shed 3 bases, with 8 bases lying between them. The CDR3 is 14 residues long. Looked up from germline, CDR1 is MNHEY and CDR2 is SMNVEV (reference sequence). CDR3 nucleotides: TGTGCCAGCAGTTTATCCGGCAGTCACTATGGCTACACCTTC. It specifies CASSLSGSHYGYTF.

The sample holds a few counts of this clone. This chain connects TRBV27 to TRBJ1-1; no clear D gene. Trimming took 6 bases from V and 0 from J, leaving 5 bases between them. Germline V lookup: CDR1 MNHEY, CDR2 SMNVEV (reference sequence). This CDR3 spans 12 amino acids. The CDR3 DNA follows: TGTGCCAGCAGCACAATGAACACTGAAGCTTTCTTT. Its protein is CASSTMNTEAFF.

V usage is TRBV27 and J usage is TRBJ1-2; D is uncertain. V lost 0 bases to trimming and J lost 8 bases, with 16 bases between them. The CDR3 loop spans 15 amino acids. From germline, CDR1 is MNHEY and CDR2 SMNVEV (reference sequence). In DNA, the CDR3 is TGTGCCAGCAGTTTATCTGGGCACAGCCCGGAAGGCTACACCTTC. Translation gives CASSLSGHSPEGYTF.

The chain links TRBV6-5 to TRBJ2-7; 9 bases map to TRBD1. Trimming cost V 4 bases and J 4 bases; bases outside gene matches: 5. This CDR3 contains 14 residues. The germline V gene encodes CDR1 MNHEY and CDR2 SVGAGI. The DNA for the CDR3 is TGTGCCAGCAGTTTCGACAGGGGGGCATACGAGCAGTACTTC. This sequence encodes CASSFDRGAYEQYF.

The chain joins TRBV7-9 to TRBJ2-3; D remains ambiguous. Germline-derived CDR1 and CDR2 are SEHNR and FQNEAQ (reference sequence). Trimming pared 1 base from V and 2 bases from J, leaving 4 bases between. There are 13 residues in the CDR3. CDR3 protein: CASSLESTDTQYF. The CDR3 region has the DNA TGTGCCAGCAGCTTAGAATCCACAGATACGCAGTATTTT.

V gene TRBV2 combines with J gene TRBJ1-6; perhaps TRBD1 as D (5 bases). CDR3 length: 12 amino acids. Germline CDR1 is SNHLY and CDR2 is FYNNEI. Trimming left V 8 bases short and J 10 bases short, with 12 bases between. The CDR3: CASAAGSSPLHF. CDR3 DNA: TGTGCCAGCGCGGCAGGGTCGTCACCCCTCCACTTT.

The gene calls are TRBV6-1 and TRBJ2-7; no reliable D call. Germline CDR1 reads MNHNS; CDR2 reads SASEGT. The CDR3 has 13 amino acids. V dropped 7 bases and J dropped 0 bases, with 10 bases sitting between them. CDR3 sequence: CASKGGSSYEQYF. CDR3 bases: TGTGCCAGCAAGGGCGGAAGCTCCTACGAGCAGTACTTC.

The V and J genes are TRBV15 and TRBJ2-5; possible D gene TRBD2, 7 bases. The CDR3 runs to 16 residues. Germline V gives CDR1 LNHNV, CDR2 YYDKDF (reference sequence). With 5 bases removed from V and 2 bases from J, the gap between germline ends came to 18 bases. In DNA, the CDR3 is TGTGCCACCAGCGGGGGGGCCGGAGTCTTACAAGAGACCCAGTACTTC. This sequence encodes CATSGGAGVLQETQYF.